These 6 T cell receptor beta chains originate from one sample sequenced in a study of shared clonotypes between healthy human individuals. Measured with immunoSEQ multiplex PCR; TCRdb has only the in-frame clones, and not every one. Among around 320,000 clones listed, about nine tenths were seen once. The sequenced sample was memory CD8+ T cells sorted from blood. Subset meaning: CD45RO+ cells pooled with CCR7-negative TemRA cells. All receptors come from a man between 18 and 29 years old in good health.

V is TRBV5-1 and J is TRBJ2-4; 9 bases map to TRBD1. There are 17 residues in the CDR3. CDR1 and CDR2 (germline): SGHRS, YFSETQ. The trim removed 1 base at V and 0 bases at J, leaving 5 bases unmatched. The CDR3 loop reads CASSLKYRGLAKNIQYF. CDR3 in DNA: TGCGCCAGCAGCTTGAAGTACAGGGGGCTAGCCAAAAACATTCAGTACTTC.

This clone showed up just once. The rearrangement uses TRBV9 and TRBJ1-1, with D possibly TRBD1 on 5 matching bases. There are 14 residues in the CDR3. Trimming removed 4 bases from V and 1 base from J, with 11 bases in between. The germline CDR1 and CDR2 sequences are SGDLS and YYNGEE. CDR3 residues: CASSPGLTNTEAFF. The CDR3 DNA reads TGTGCCAGCAGCCCGGGACTCACGAACACTGAAGCTTTCTTT.

The chain couples TRBV6-1 to TRBJ1-4; no definite D call. This CDR3 has 17 amino acids. Trimming took off 4 bases at V and 3 bases at J, with 18 bases between the two ends. Germline CDR1 and CDR2: MNHNS and SASEGT. As DNA, the CDR3 is TGTGCCAGCAGTGTCGTAGGACCGGGCAGCCCTAATGAAAAACTGTTTTTT. Translation gives CASSVVGPGSPNEKLFF.

There are a few counts of this clone. The chain combines TRBV6-1 with TRBJ1-3, with a weak D call TRBD1 (5 bases). Looked up from germline, CDR1 is MNHNS and CDR2 is SASEGT. V was clipped by 11 bases and J by 0 bases, with 14 bases between them. This CDR3 contains 14 residues. The CDR3 nucleotides are TGTGCCTTGGGGGAGGCCTTCTCTGGAAACACCATATATTTT. Translating gives CALGEAFSGNTIYF.

This chain uses TRBV7-9 with TRBJ2-2; TRBD1 or TRBD2 may be the D gene (6 bases each). The CDR3 totals 18 residues. The V gene lost 5 bases and the J gene lost 5 bases, with 24 bases spanning the gap. Germline CDR1 and CDR2: SEHNR and FQNEAQ (reference sequence). The CDR3 sequence: CASSTPWSIGGQTGELFF. The CDR3 DNA is TGTGCCAGCAGCACCCCGTGGTCAATAGGGGGGCAAACCGGGGAGCTGTTTTTT.

The chain combines TRBV5-1 with TRBJ1-2, with TRBD1 matching 9 bases. There are 15 residues in the CDR3. The junction had 8 bases not matched to a gene; V was cut back by 4 bases and J by 4 bases. Germline CDR1 SGHRS, CDR2 YFSETQ. The CDR3 spells CASSLDRGKFYGYTF. For the CDR3, the DNA is TGCGCCAGCAGCCTGGACAGGGGAAAATTCTATGGCTACACCTTC.